This note documents a single TCR beta chain sequence. Its antigen is currently unknown. Profiled with immunoSEQ multiplex PCR; TCRdb holds only in-frame clones, not every one. This sample yields approximately 160,000 clones, of which about 90% are seen a single time; 5% belongs to the top ten. This entry comes from a study of T cell responses to AZD1222 COVID-19 vaccine. Study-wide results and limits: Unmutated variant regions are reportedly the target of nearly half of TCRs that are spike-specific.

V lost 1 base and J lost 6, with 13 bases in between. Germline V gives CDR1 SGDLS, CDR2 YYNGEE. The CDR3 runs to 15 residues. The receptor was isolated from an adult in good health. The sequencing here drew on peripheral blood, taken on day 0 of AZD1222 vaccination. The chain joins TRBV9 to TRBJ2-2; the D is unclear. The CDR3 sequence is CASSVLKSGPGELFF. The CDR3 nucleotides read TGTGCCAGCAGCGTACTAAAGTCGGGTCCCGGGGAGCTGTTTTTT.